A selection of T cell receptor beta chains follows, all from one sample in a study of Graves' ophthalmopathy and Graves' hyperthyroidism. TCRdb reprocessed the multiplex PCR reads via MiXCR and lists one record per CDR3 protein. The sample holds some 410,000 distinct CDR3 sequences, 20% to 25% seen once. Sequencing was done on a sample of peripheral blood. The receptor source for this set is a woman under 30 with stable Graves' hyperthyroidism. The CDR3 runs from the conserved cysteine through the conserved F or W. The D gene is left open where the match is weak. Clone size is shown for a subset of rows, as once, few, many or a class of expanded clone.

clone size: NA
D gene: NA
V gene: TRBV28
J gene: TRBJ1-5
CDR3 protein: CASSFGLGRGNQPQHF
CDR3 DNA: TGTGCCAGCAGTTTCGGACTGGGCCGAGGCAATCAGCCCCAGCATTTT

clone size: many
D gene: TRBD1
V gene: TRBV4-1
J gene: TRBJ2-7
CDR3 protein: CASSQADRDSYEQYF
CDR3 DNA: TGCGCCAGCAGCCAAGCCGACAGGGATTCCTACGAGCAGTACTTC

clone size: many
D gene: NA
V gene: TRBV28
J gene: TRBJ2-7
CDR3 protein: CASSFGQPYEQYF
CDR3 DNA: TGTGCCAGCAGTTTCGGTCAGCCCTACGAGCAGTACTTC

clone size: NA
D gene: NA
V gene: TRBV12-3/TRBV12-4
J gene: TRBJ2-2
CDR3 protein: CASSGGGGTGELFF
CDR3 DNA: TGTGCCAGCAGTGGGGGAGGCGGGACCGGGGAGCTGTTTTTT

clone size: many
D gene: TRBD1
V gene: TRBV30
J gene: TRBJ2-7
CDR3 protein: CAWSSGDRDLNEQYF
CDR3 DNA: TGTGCCTGGAGTTCAGGGGACAGGGACCTAAACGAGCAGTACTTC

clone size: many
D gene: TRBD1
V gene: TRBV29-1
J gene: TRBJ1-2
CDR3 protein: CSVEQGGAYGYTF
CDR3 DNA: TGCAGCGTTGAGCAGGGGGGAGCCTATGGCTACACCTTC

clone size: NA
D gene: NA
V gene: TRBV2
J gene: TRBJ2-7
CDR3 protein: CASKDGGLYEQYF
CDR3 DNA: TGTGCCAGCAAGGACGGGGGGCTGTACGAGCAGTACTTC

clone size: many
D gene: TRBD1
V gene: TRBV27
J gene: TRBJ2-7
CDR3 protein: CATQRQGGYEQYF
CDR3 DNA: TGTGCCACCCAAAGACAGGGTGGCTACGAGCAGTACTTC

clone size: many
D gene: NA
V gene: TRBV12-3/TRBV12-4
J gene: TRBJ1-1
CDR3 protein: CASSLDLIYTEAFF
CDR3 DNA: TGTGCCAGCAGTCTAGATTTGATTTACACTGAAGCTTTCTTT

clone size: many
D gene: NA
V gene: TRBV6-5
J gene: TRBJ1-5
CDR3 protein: CAISLQLQPQHF
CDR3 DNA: TGTGCCATCTCTCTACAGCTCCAGCCCCAGCATTTT

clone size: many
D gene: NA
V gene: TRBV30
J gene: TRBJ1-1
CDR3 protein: CAWGVNTEAFF
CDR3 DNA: TGTGCCTGGGGGGTAAACACTGAAGCTTTCTTT

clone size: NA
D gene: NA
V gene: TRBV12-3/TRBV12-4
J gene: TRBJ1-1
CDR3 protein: CASTLGSEAFF
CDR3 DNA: TGTGCCAGCACCCTTGGGTCTGAAGCTTTCTTT

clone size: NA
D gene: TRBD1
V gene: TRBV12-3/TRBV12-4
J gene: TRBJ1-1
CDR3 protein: CASSPRDSLSMNTEAFF
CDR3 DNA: TGTGCCAGCAGCCCCAGGGACAGTTTATCCATGAACACTGAAGCTTTCTTT

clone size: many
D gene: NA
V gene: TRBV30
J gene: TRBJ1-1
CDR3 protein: CAWSLQENTEAFF
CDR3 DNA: TGTGCCTGGAGTCTCCAGGAAAACACTGAAGCTTTCTTT

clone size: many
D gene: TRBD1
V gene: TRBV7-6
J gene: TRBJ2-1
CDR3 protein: CASSGQGRGNEQFF
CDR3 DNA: TGTGCCAGCAGCGGACAGGGGAGGGGCAATGAGCAGTTCTTC

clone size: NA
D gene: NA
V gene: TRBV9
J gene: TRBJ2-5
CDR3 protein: CASSPRVDLQETQYF
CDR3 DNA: TGTGCCAGCAGCCCCCGTGTGGACTTACAAGAGACCCAGTACTTC

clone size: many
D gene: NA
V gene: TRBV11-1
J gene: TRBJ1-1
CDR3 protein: CASSTSRGWGTEAFF
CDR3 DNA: TGTGCCAGCAGCACAAGCAGGGGTTGGGGGACTGAAGCTTTCTTT

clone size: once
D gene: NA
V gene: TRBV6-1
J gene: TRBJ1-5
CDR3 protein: CASTRPRGGRSNQPQHF
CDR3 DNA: TGTGCCAGCACCAGGCCCCGGGGCGGTCGAAGCAATCAGCCCCAGCATTTT

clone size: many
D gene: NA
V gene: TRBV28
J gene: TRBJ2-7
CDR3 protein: CASRRDGSYEQYF
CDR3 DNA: TGTGCCAGCAGGCGAGACGGTTCCTACGAGCAGTACTTC

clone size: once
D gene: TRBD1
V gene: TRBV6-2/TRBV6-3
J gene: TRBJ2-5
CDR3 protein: CASSPPSGRGLGETQYF
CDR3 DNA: TGTGCCAGCTCACCACCGTCGGGCAGGGGGCTTGGAGAGACCCAGTACTTC

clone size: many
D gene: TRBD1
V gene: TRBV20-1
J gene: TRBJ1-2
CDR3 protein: CSARELRQGATGYTF
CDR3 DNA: TGCAGTGCTAGAGAGTTAAGGCAGGGGGCGACTGGCTACACCTTC

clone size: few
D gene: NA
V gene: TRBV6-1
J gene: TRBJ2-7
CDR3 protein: CASFGGAVPYEQYF
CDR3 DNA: TGTGCCAGCTTTGGCGGGGCGGTTCCCTACGAGCAGTACTTC

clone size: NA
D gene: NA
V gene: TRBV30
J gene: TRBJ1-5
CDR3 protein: CAWSPGAISNQPQHF
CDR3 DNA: TGTGCCTGGAGCCCAGGGGCGATTAGCAATCAGCCTCAGCATTTT

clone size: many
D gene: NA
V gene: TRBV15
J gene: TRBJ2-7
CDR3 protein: CATSREPSTAARAYEQYF
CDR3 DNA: TGTGCCACCAGCAGAGAACCATCAACGGCAGCCCGCGCCTACGAGCAGTACTTC

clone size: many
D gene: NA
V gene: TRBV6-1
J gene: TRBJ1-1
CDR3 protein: CASSEFWAPTEAFF
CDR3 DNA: TGTGCCAGCAGTGAATTTTGGGCACCCACTGAAGCTTTCTTT

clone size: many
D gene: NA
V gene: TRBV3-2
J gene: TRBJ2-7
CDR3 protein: CASSPLNLSKQRGRRGDYEQYF
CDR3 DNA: TGTGCCAGCAGCCCACTCAACCTTTCCAAACAACGAGGGCGTCGGGGCGACTACGAGCAGTACTTC